This T cell receptor beta chain stems from a study of beta chain features in type 1 diabetes. As for this clone: Its matching antigen is unknown. The sample carries other DNA sequences with the same CDR3.

Trimming removed 0 bases at V and 6 bases at J, with 7 bases between. Germline CDR1 is SGHRS and CDR2 is YFSETQ. This CDR3 spans 13 amino acids. General study results and limits: All four CD4+ subsets from Type 1 diabetes patients carried moderately but significantly shorter TCRB CDR3s.

The investigators reverse transcribed all of the isolated RNA, so they sequenced expressed TCRB transcripts. Generated by immunoSEQ multiplex PCR, the TCRdb table keeps only in-frame clones and is missing some. The data show 600,000 to 700,000 clones, under 15% seen once. V usage is TRBV5-1 and J usage is TRBJ1-5; D unclear. The specimen sequenced was naive CD4+ T cells from blood. The clonotype was recovered from a man under 40 with type 1 diabetes. The CDR3 DNA reads TGCGCCAGCAGCTTGGAGGGAGGTCAGCCCCAGCATTTT. It encodes CASSLEGGQPQHF. The full variable domain, in which reference TRBV5-1 and TRBJ1-5 provide the parts outside the CDR3, is KAGVTQTPRYLIKTRGQQVTLSCSPISGHRSVSWYQQTPGQGLQFLFEYFSETQRNKGNFPGRFSGRQFSNSRSEMNVSTLELGDSALYLCASSLEGGQPQHFGDGTRLSIL.